This entry lists 26 T cell receptor beta chains sequenced from one sample in a study of control samples from healthy donors and cancer patients. Sequenced by immunoSEQ multiplex PCR; TCRdb stores in-frame clones only, minus some. This table holds about 180,000 clones, 90% found once. The sample consisted of blood. The source is a woman aged 45-59 years in good health.

The CDR3 nucleotides read TGTGCCAGCAGCTTCCCGGACAGAATCAATGAAAAACTGTTTTTT. Its translation is CASSFPDRINEKLFF. This sequence joins TRBV11-2 and TRBJ1-4, with D possibly matching TRBD1 (6 bases). This CDR3 is built from 15 residues. Germline V gene sequence: CDR1 SGHAT, CDR2 FQNNGV. Trimming removed 3 bases from V and 5 bases from J, with 13 bases in between.

The V gene is TRBV27, the J gene TRBJ2-7, with D perhaps given as TRBD1 or TRBD2 (6 bases each). V shed 7 bases and J shed 3 bases, with 19 bases lying between them. The CDR3 covers 15 residues. Germline CDR1 MNHEY, CDR2 SMNVEV (reference sequence). CDR3 region: CASKGLAGQDYEQYF. CDR3 coding DNA: TGTGCCAGCAAAGGGTTGGCGGGACAAGACTACGAGCAGTACTTC.

CDR3 DNA: TGTGCCAGCAGTTACTCGAGAACAGGGGGCATGGATGGCTACACCTTC. Encoded protein: CASSYSRTGGMDGYTF. The V call is TRBV6-5, the J call TRBJ1-2; 9 bases line up with TRBD1. This CDR3 region has 16 residues. Germline V lookup: CDR1 MNHEY, CDR2 SVGAGI. Trimming cost V 0 bases and J 6 bases; bases outside gene matches: 8.

The V gene is TRBV7-2, the J gene TRBJ2-7; 9 bases are shared with TRBD1. CDR3 length equals 14 residues. V gave up 1 base and J gave up 3 bases; unmatched junction bases: 1. CDR1 is SGHTA, CDR2 FQGNSA, per germline. CDR3 DNA: TGTGCCAGCAGCTTAGTGGGACAGGGCTACGAGCAGTACTTC. Translation: CASSLVGQGYEQYF.

This clone was seen once. Its ends do not fully match the called genes, so a read error is possible. The chain carries TRBV7-2 and TRBJ2-2; D possibly corresponds to TRBD1 (5 bases). CDR3 length: 13 amino acids. The germline gives CDR1 SGHTA, CDR2 FQGNSA. The CDR3 DNA reads TGTGCCAGCAGCCCCGTACCAGAAGGGGTGCTGTTTTTT. Translated: CASSPVPEGVLFF.

This clone was found once. The chain couples TRBV6-5 to TRBJ2-7; 7 bases align to TRBD1. The CDR3 contains 13 residues. Trimming took 6 bases from V and 3 from J; bases not matched to a gene: 5. CDR1 is MNHEY and CDR2 is SVGAGI in the germline V gene. CDR3 amino acids: CASSQGQSYEQYF. In nucleotides, the CDR3 is TGTGCCAGCAGCCAGGGACAGAGCTACGAGCAGTACTTC.

The V gene is TRBV9, the J gene TRBJ2-4, with TRBD2 identical over 7 bases. This CDR3 spans 14 amino acids. With 6 bases clipped from V and 0 bases from J, the junction kept 3 bases outside the gene matches. The germline CDR1 and CDR2 sequences are SGDLS and YYNGEE. CDR3 region: CASNPSGAKNIQYF. The CDR3, as DNA: TGTGCCAGCAACCCTAGCGGAGCCAAAAACATTCAGTACTTC. The full variable domain, with the rest looked up from reference TRBV9 and TRBJ2-4, is DSGVTQTPKHLITATGQRVTLRCSPRSGDLSVYWYQQSLDQGLQFLIQYYNGEERAKGNILERFSAQQFPDLHSELNLSSLELGDSALYFCASNPSGAKNIQYFGAGTRLSVL.

This chain uses TRBV5-5 with TRBJ1-2, with D uncertain. This CDR3 region has 14 residues. In germline, CDR1 is SGHKS, CDR2 YYEKEE (reference sequence). Trimming stripped 6 bases from V and 6 bases from J, with 18 bases between. DNA for the CDR3: TGTGCCAGCACCCCAAAGGTCCCCGAGGATGGCTACACCTTC. This sequence encodes CASTPKVPEDGYTF.

About this clone itself: This sample includes further DNA sequences coding for the same CDR3. The chain uses TRBV24-1 and TRBJ2-5, with 9 bases matching TRBD1. Germline V gene sequence: CDR1 KGHDR, CDR2 SFDVKD. This CDR3 is built from 16 residues. V was clipped by 5 bases and J by 5 bases; unmatched bases: 11. CDR3 protein: CATSGTGGNSQETQYF. The DNA of the CDR3 is TGTGCCACCAGTGGTACAGGGGGCAACTCTCAGGAGACCCAGTACTTC.

The genes are TRBV9 and TRBJ1-3, with D unclear. Germline CDR1 is SGDLS and CDR2 is YYNGEE. The CDR3 runs 16 residues. Trimming stripped 4 bases from V and 4 bases from J, with 18 bases between. CDR3 in DNA: TGTGCCAGCAGCCTGTCTGAGCCCCGGCGGGGAAACACCATATATTTT. Its protein is CASSLSEPRRGNTIYF.

The chain couples TRBV7-2 to TRBJ1-2, with D possibly TRBD1 on 5 matching bases. V was clipped by 3 bases and J by 11 bases, with 16 bases between them. This CDR3 region has 13 residues. Germline lookup yields CDR1 SGHTA and CDR2 FQGNSA. The CDR3 sequence: CASSFEGWAGYTF. DNA of the CDR3: TGTGCCAGCAGCTTCGAGGGGTGGGCTGGGTACACCTTC.

In DNA form, the CDR3 reads TGTGCCAGCAGCGTGCAGGCTCAATCCACTGAAGCTTTCTTT. It is translated as CASSVQAQSTEAFF. This chain links TRBV9 with TRBJ1-1; no clear D. The CDR3 runs to 14 residues. Trimming shortened V by 2 bases and J by 4 bases, and 12 bases separated the two germline ends. Germline V CDR1 and CDR2: SGDLS, YYNGEE.

This sequence joins TRBV9 and TRBJ2-2; D not certain. Trimming took 6 bases from V and 3 from J, leaving 9 bases between them. The CDR3 length is 13 residues. Germline V lookup: CDR1 SGDLS, CDR2 YYNGEE. The CDR3 DNA reads TGTGCCAGCACCGGGTTCGACACCGGGGAGCTGTTTTTT. Protein product: CASTGFDTGELFF.

The chain joins TRBV6-5 to TRBJ2-5; a possible D gene is TRBD1 (5 bases). CDR1 is MNHEY, CDR2 SVGAGI, per germline. CDR3 length equals 14 residues. Trimming left V 0 bases short and J 4 bases short, with 9 bases between. In nucleotides, the CDR3 is TGTGCCAGCAGTTACTCTGGGGCGCGAGAGACCCAGTACTTC. Translating it yields CASSYSGARETQYF.

The CDR3 sequence is CASSPRAASNQPQHF. The CDR3 DNA is TGTGCCAGCAGCCCCCGGGCGGCGAGCAATCAGCCCCAGCATTTT. The gene calls are TRBV7-2 and TRBJ1-5; D unresolved. Trimming removed 5 bases from V and 1 base from J, with 12 bases in between. The CDR3 loop spans 15 amino acids. The germline V gene has CDR1 SGHTA and CDR2 FQGNSA. The full variable domain, its missing parts supplied by reference TRBV7-2 and TRBJ1-5, is GAGVSQSPSNKVTEKGKDVELRCDPISGHTALYWYRQSLGQGLEFLIYFQGNSAPDKSGLPSDRFSAERTGGSVSTLTIQRTQQEDSAVYLCASSPRAASNQPQHFGDGTRLSIL.

For this clone: The same CDR3 arises from other DNA sequences in this sample as well. The gene calls are TRBV29-1 and TRBJ1-1; 7 bases line up with TRBD1. The germline V gene has CDR1 SQVTM and CDR2 ANQGSEA. Germline trimming cut 5 bases from V and 0 bases from J; bases unmatched to any gene: 6. CDR3 length: 14 amino acids. The CDR3 nucleotides read TGCAGCGTTCACCGACAGGGTATGAACACTGAAGCTTTCTTT. Protein: CSVHRQGMNTEAFF.

The chain couples TRBV5-1 to TRBJ2-5; 11 bases are a match to TRBD2. J lost 2 bases, V lost 4 bases, and 4 bases had no gene match. The CDR3 has 15 residues. The germline gives CDR1 SGHRS, CDR2 YFSETQ. The CDR3 nucleotides read TGCGCCAGCAGCCTGGGACTAGCGGTACAAGAGACCCAGTACTTC. Amino acid sequence: CASSLGLAVQETQYF.

The V call is TRBV28, the J call TRBJ1-2; TRBD1 might be the D (5 bases). The CDR3 is made up of 15 amino acids. The germline CDR1 and CDR2 sequences are MDHEN and SYDVKM. V lost 5 bases and J 0 bases, leaving 13 bases between the germline ends. CDR3 loop: CASSLDSVTNYGYTF. The CDR3 DNA sequence: TGTGCCAGCAGTCTCGACAGCGTAACTAACTATGGCTACACCTTC.

The chain combines TRBV7-3 with TRBJ2-2; D may be TRBD1 (6 bases). CDR3 length: 15 amino acids. V shed 4 bases and J shed 2 bases, with 11 bases lying between them. CDR1 and CDR2 from the germline V gene are SGHTA and FQGTGA. In DNA form, the CDR3 reads TGTGCCAGCAGCTCCAGGGGCCTTAACACCGGGGAGCTGTTTTTT. Translating it yields CASSSRGLNTGELFF.

This clone has only one observation. V gene TRBV5-6 combines with J gene TRBJ1-2, with a weak D call TRBD1 (5 bases). The CDR3 has 14 residues. CDR1 is SGHDT and CDR2 is YYEEEE in the germline V gene. V was cut by 0 bases and J by 0 bases, with 6 bases left in between. CDR3 protein: CASSLAGPNYGYTF. The CDR3 region has the DNA TGTGCCAGCAGCTTGGCGGGGCCTAACTATGGCTACACCTTC.

The rearrangement uses TRBV27 and TRBJ1-1; no firm D call. Germline CDR1 is MNHEY and CDR2 is SMNVEV (reference sequence). V was shortened by 8 bases and J by 5 bases, with 18 bases between the two germline ends. The CDR3 is 14 residues long. CDR3 region: CASGPFNPNTEAFF. The CDR3 DNA sequence: TGTGCCAGCGGACCGTTCAACCCGAATACTGAAGCTTTCTTT.

The chain joins TRBV5-1 to TRBJ1-5; TRBD1 is a possible D gene (5 bases). The CDR3 extends over 15 amino acids. The V gene's germline CDR1 is SGHRS and CDR2 YFSETQ. V shed 0 bases and J shed 6 bases, with 13 bases lying between them. CDR3 residues: CASSLGTGGSQPQHF. The CDR3 coding sequence is TGCGCCAGCAGCTTGGGTACAGGCGGTTCTCAGCCCCAGCATTTT.

This chain uses TRBV5-8 with TRBJ1-5; D is unresolved. V gave up 0 bases and J gave up 0 bases, with 7 bases separating them. Germline loops: CDR1 SGHTS, CDR2 YDEGEE. This CDR3 region has 15 residues. The CDR3 sequence: CASSLDWNSNQPQHF. The CDR3 DNA reads TGTGCCAGCAGCTTGGACTGGAATAGCAATCAGCCCCAGCATTTT.

V and J are TRBV6-2 or TRBV6-3 and TRBJ1-2; 8 bases fit TRBD1. The trim removed 5 bases at V and 4 bases at J, leaving 12 bases unmatched. The CDR3 spans 16 residues. Germline V gene data show CDR1 as MNHEY and CDR2 as SVGEGT. The CDR3 DNA is TGTGCCAGCAGTAAAACCGGACAGGGAGGCTCCTATGGCTACACCTTC. Protein: CASSKTGQGGSYGYTF.

The chain employs TRBV5-5 and TRBJ2-3; D is possibly TRBD1 or TRBD2 (6 bases each). This CDR3 spans 18 amino acids. Germline V gene lookup returns CDR1 SGHKS and CDR2 YYEKEE (reference sequence). V gave up 0 bases and J gave up 0 bases, with 17 bases separating them. The CDR3 spells CASSLGLQGGGSTDTQYF. DNA of the CDR3: TGTGCCAGCAGCTTGGGTTTACAGGGAGGAGGTAGCACAGATACGCAGTATTTT. Full variable domain (rest looked up from reference TRBV5-5 and TRBJ2-3): DAGVTQSPTHLIKTRGQQVTLRCSPISGHKSVSWYQQVLGQGPQFIFQYYEKEERGRGNFPDRFSARQFPNYSSELNVNALLLGDSALYLCASSLGLQGGGSTDTQYFGPGTRLTVL.

The genes are TRBV3-1 (or the pseudogene TRBV3-2) and TRBJ2-2, with TRBD1 as a possible D gene (5 bases). The CDR3 is 13 amino acids. Germline V gene data show CDR1 as LGHDT and CDR2 as YNNKEL (reference sequence). Trimming stripped 4 bases from V and 3 bases from J, with 6 bases between. The CDR3 DNA sequence: TGTGCCAGCAGCCGCAGGGACACCGGGGAGCTGTTTTTT. Its translation: CASSRRDTGELFF.